This TCR beta chain originates from a study of regulatory T cells in long-lasting Graves disease (dated by TCRdb to about 2021). A note on the overall study: Patients with newly diagnosed Graves' disease had been on antithyroid drugs for under 3 months. Patients with persistent Graves' disease were compared with patients with newly diagnosed Graves' disease using TCR sequencing and RNA sequencing of peripheral blood. The study took place in China and was registered as a clinical trial. A total of 33 samples underwent TCR sequencing, from 13 patients with persistent Graves' disease and approximately 20 patients with newly diagnosed Graves' disease.

This clonotype was found many times. No cognate antigen has been identified for it. Its ends do not fully match the called genes, so a read error is possible. In light of the paper, this sample's time point label describes: newly diagnosed GD, antithyroid drugs for less than 3 months. For both TCR sequencing and RNA sequencing, RNA was extracted from PBMCs using TRIzol. Graves' disease was diagnosed according to American Thyroid Association guidelines. The patients came from an endocrinology department in Xi'an, China. From each patient, about 9 milliliters of peripheral blood was collected into an EDTA anticoagulant tube. PBMCs were isolated by Ficoll Paque Plus density gradient separation without further T cell sorting. RNA quality was checked with an Agilent 2100 Bioanalyzer and agarose gel, and concentration with a NanoDrop 2000. Libraries were constructed by multiplex PCR. TCRdb shows the sequencer as Illumina HiSeq 4000. CDR3 regions were amplified by Arm-PCR with iRepertoire HTBI primers to construct TCR beta libraries. PCR products were gel purified before sequencing. As for how the authors treated the data: Across samples, 60 to 75 TRBV and roughly 15 TRBJ segments were identified and used for gene usage analysis of CDR3 amino acid clonotypes. COPE and FqMerger were used to merge the filtered high-quality paired reads into contigs. BLAST was used to align contigs to the IMGT TRBV, TRBD and TRBJ reference genes, and CDR3 was defined following IMGT. Clonotypes above 0.1% frequency were classified as highly expanded clones. Shannon entropy was used to measure repertoire diversity, and the Gini coefficient was used to measure V-J evenness. A clonotype found in more than one individual was treated as public. TCRdb ran its own pipeline on the public reads, namely fastp trimming at Q25 and MiXCR clone calling, and kept in-frame beta chains. Every CDR3 protein is listed once, alongside the most common genes and DNA of its rows. These V and J calls rely on TCRdb rather than the paper's analysis. The sample includes around 400,000 distinct CDR3 sequences, with around 15% observed a single time. The ten largest clones take up about 20% of the sample.

CDR1 and CDR2 (DFQATT, SNEGSKA) derive from the germline V gene (reference sequence). Its CDR3 holds 13 amino acids, cysteine through phenylalanine. The CDR3 DNA has 39 bases and is translated from base 1. Overall study outcomes, separate from this receptor: A larger number of public clonotypes was shared among persistent patients (about 2,700) than among newly diagnosed patients (around 890). Sequencing and analysis were restricted to the TCR beta chain. Preferential use of TRBV28, TRBJ1-2 and TRBJ2-5 was observed in persistent disease, whereas TRBV20-1 and TRBJ2-1 were favored in newly diagnosed disease. The study examined only peripheral blood because the primary lesion, thyroid tissue, could not be accessed. As a limitation, the authors acknowledged that the small sample size may reduce accuracy. Compared with newly diagnosed patients, persistent Graves' disease patients had lower TCR Shannon entropy and fewer highly expanded clones, which suggests clonal expansion.

The source was peripheral blood mononuclear cells (PBMCs), collected at new diagnosis, from a patient treated with antithyroid drugs. This clonotype was sampled from a female donor with Graves disease. The chain employs TRBV20-1 and TRBJ1-1; no D gene call is confident. The DNA sequence is as follows: TGCAGTGCTGGAGATAACAGTGGAACTGAAGCTTTCTTT. Translated, it gives CSAGDNSGTEAFF.